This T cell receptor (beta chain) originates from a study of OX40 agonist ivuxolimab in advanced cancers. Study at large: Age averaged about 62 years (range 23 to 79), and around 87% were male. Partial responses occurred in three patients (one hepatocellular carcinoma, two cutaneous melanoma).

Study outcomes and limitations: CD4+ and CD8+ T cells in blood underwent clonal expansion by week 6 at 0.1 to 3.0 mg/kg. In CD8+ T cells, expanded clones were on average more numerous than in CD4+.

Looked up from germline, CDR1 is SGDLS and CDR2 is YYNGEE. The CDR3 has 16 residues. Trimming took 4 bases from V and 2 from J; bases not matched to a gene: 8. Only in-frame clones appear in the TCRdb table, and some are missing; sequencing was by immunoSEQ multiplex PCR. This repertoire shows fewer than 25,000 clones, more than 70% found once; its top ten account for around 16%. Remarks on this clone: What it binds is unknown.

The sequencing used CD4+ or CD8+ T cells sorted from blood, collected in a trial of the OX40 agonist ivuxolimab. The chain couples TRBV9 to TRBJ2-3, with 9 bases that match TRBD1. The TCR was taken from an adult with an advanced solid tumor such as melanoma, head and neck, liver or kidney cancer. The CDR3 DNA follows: TGTGCCAGCAGCCAACGACAGGGGGGACACACAGATACGCAGTATTTT. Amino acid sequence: CASSQRQGGHTDTQYF.